This is a list of T cell receptor beta chains from one sample in a study of cytomegalovirus exposure and HLA in healthy donors. Only in-frame clones appear in the TCRdb table, and some are missing; sequencing was by immunoSEQ multiplex PCR. Altogether about 130,000 clones are present, around 81% being singletons, with the ten largest covering about 1.2%. The specimen was PBMCs. These receptor sequences come from a female donor in good health and CMV-seronegative. The CDR3 runs from the conserved cysteine through the conserved F or W. The D gene is left open where the match is weak. Expanded clones get a size class; other rows say once, few or many, or leave the size out.

V: TRBV7-9
size: .
J: TRBJ2-7
D: TRBD1
DNA: TGTTCCAGCAGCTCCTCCGGGGCAGGGGGCGAGCAGTACTTC
CDR3: CSSSSSGAGGEQYF

V: TRBV7-9
size: .
J: TRBJ1-5
D: .
DNA: TGTGCCAGCAGCCACAGCCCCCCTCCCCAAGCCCAGCATTTT
CDR3: CASSHSPPPQAQHF

V: TRBV4-1
size: once
J: TRBJ1-1
D: .
DNA: TGCGCCAGCAGCCAAGTCAGCGCAGGGTCGAACACTGAAGCTTTCTTT
CDR3: CASSQVSAGSNTEAFF

V: TRBV14
size: .
J: TRBJ2-3
D: .
DNA: TGTGCCAGCAGCCAACTCGCGGGAACAGATACGCAGTATTTT
CDR3: CASSQLAGTDTQYF

V: TRBV18
size: .
J: TRBJ2-5
D: TRBD2
DNA: TGTGCCAGCTCTCCGGGACTACTAGAGACCCAGTACTTC
CDR3: CASSPGLLETQYF

V: TRBV10-1
size: .
J: TRBJ2-2
D: .
DNA: TGCGCCAGCAGTATCGGCGGGGAGCTGTTTTTT
CDR3: CASSIGGELFF

V: TRBV5-4
size: .
J: TRBJ2-3
D: .
DNA: TGTGCCAGCAGCCCCCCCCCTCCCACAGATACGCAGTATTTT
CDR3: CASSPPPPTDTQYF

V: TRBV28
size: .
J: TRBJ1-1
D: .
DNA: TGTGCCAGCAGTTTCGGGTTGAACACTGAAGCTTTCTTT
CDR3: CASSFGLNTEAFF

V: TRBV7-6
size: .
J: TRBJ2-2
D: .
DNA: TGTGCCAGCAGCTTAGGGGGCTTCCCCGGGGAGCTGTTTTTT
CDR3: CASSLGGFPGELFF

V: TRBV7-9
size: .
J: TRBJ2-5
D: .
DNA: TGTGCCAGCAGCTTGTCGGAGCAAGAGACCCAGTACTTC
CDR3: CASSLSEQETQYF

V: TRBV27
size: .
J: TRBJ1-2
D: .
DNA: TGTGCCAGCAGTCTTTCCTGGGGGGGAATGGGCTATGGCTACACCTTC
CDR3: CASSLSWGGMGYGYTF

V: TRBV15
size: few
J: TRBJ1-3
D: .
DNA: TGTGCCACCAGCAGAGATCGGAGCATCTCTGGAAACACCATATATTTT
CDR3: CATSRDRSISGNTIYF

V: TRBV27
size: .
J: TRBJ1-1
D: .
DNA: TGTGCCAGCAGTTCAGGGATTGGCACTGAAGCTTTCTTT
CDR3: CASSSGIGTEAFF

V: TRBV9
size: .
J: TRBJ2-5
D: .
DNA: TGTGCCAGCAGCGTAGTTAGCGATGGGACCCAGTACTTC
CDR3: CASSVVSDGTQYF

V: TRBV5-4
size: .
J: TRBJ1-2
D: TRBD1
DNA: TGTGCCAGCAGCTTGGACAGGGGCTATGGCTACACCTTC
CDR3: CASSLDRGYGYTF

V: TRBV5-1
size: .
J: TRBJ2-2
D: TRBD1
DNA: TGCGCCAGCAGCTTGTGGGACAGGGGGACCGGGGAGCTGTTTTTT
CDR3: CASSLWDRGTGELFF

V: TRBV5-1
size: once
J: TRBJ1-1
D: .
DNA: TGCGCCAGCAGCTTGATCCAGGGAAGGGGCGCTGAAGCTTTCTTT
CDR3: CASSLIQGRGAEAFF

V: TRBV27
size: .
J: TRBJ2-7
D: TRBD1
DNA: TGTGCCAGCAGTTCCACCGGACAGGGGTCTCCTTACGAGCAGTACTTC
CDR3: CASSSTGQGSPYEQYF

V: TRBV27
size: .
J: TRBJ1-1
D: .
DNA: TGTGCCAGCAGTTCCTCGTTGAACACTGAAGCTTTCTTT
CDR3: CASSSSLNTEAFF

V: TRBV7-3
size: .
J: TRBJ1-2
D: .
DNA: TGTGCCAGCAGCTGGCCCACAGGCGGGGTCTATGGCTACATCTTC
CDR3: CASSWPTGGVYGYIF

V: TRBV13
size: .
J: TRBJ2-1
D: TRBD2
DNA: TGTGCCAGCAGCTTAGGCCTGGGCGGGAGCTACAATGAGCAGTTCTTC
CDR3: CASSLGLGGSYNEQFF

V: TRBV28
size: once
J: TRBJ1-5
D: .
DNA: TGTGCCAGCCAAAGGGGGGGCGTTTTTCAGCCCCAGCATTTT
CDR3: CASQRGGVFQPQHF

V: TRBV5-6
size: .
J: TRBJ1-2
D: .
DNA: TGTGCCAGCAGCCCAACAAACAACTATGGCTACACCTTC
CDR3: CASSPTNNYGYTF

V: TRBV7-2
size: once
J: TRBJ2-1
D: .
DNA: TGTGCCAGCAGCTTTCCCGACTACCTCTCCTACAATGAGCAGTTCTTC
CDR3: CASSFPDYLSYNEQFF

V: TRBV19
size: once
J: TRBJ2-3
D: TRBD2
DNA: TGTGCCAGTGGACACGGGACTAGCGGGAGGACAGATACGCAGTATTTT
CDR3: CASGHGTSGRTDTQYF

V: TRBV6-5
size: .
J: TRBJ1-5
D: .
DNA: TGTGCCAGCAGTTACACCCAGGGTCAGCCCCAGCATTTT
CDR3: CASSYTQGQPQHF

V: TRBV7-9
size: .
J: TRBJ1-5
D: TRBD1
DNA: TGTGCCAGCAGCTTAGGCTCGCGGACAGGGGGTCAGCCCCAGCATTTT
CDR3: CASSLGSRTGGQPQHF

V: TRBV6-5
size: .
J: TRBJ2-7
D: TRBD2
DNA: TGTGCCAGCAGGGGGACTAGTAGGGAAGAGCAGTACTTC
CDR3: CASRGTSREEQYF

V: TRBV5-4
size: .
J: TRBJ2-1
D: TRBD2
DNA: TGTGCCAGCAGCCCTTTAGCGGGAGGGGTCCCTAATGAGCAGTTCTTC
CDR3: CASSPLAGGVPNEQFF

V: TRBV2
size: .
J: TRBJ1-4
D: .
DNA: TGTGCCAGCAGTGAAACCCCAAGCGGTGAAAAACTGTTTTTT
CDR3: CASSETPSGEKLFF

V: TRBV20-1
size: .
J: TRBJ1-1
D: TRBD1
DNA: TGCAGTGCTACGGACAGGAGGGAAGCTTTCTTT
CDR3: CSATDRREAFF

V: TRBV11-3
size: .
J: TRBJ2-1
D: TRBD2
DNA: TGTGCCAGTACGGAGAACGGGGGGGCCAATGAGCAGTTCTTC
CDR3: CASTENGGANEQFF

V: TRBV7-3
size: .
J: TRBJ2-2
D: TRBD1
DNA: TGTGCCAGCAGCCGATTGGGGACAGCTAACACCGGGGAGCTGTTTTTT
CDR3: CASSRLGTANTGELFF

V: TRBV30
size: .
J: TRBJ1-1
D: .
DNA: TGTGCCTGGAGTTCAGGGATTAAAAAAGCTTTCTTT
CDR3: CAWSSGIKKAFF

V: TRBV28
size: .
J: TRBJ1-2
D: .
DNA: TGTGCCAGCAGTCCCCGGTACTCTAACTATGGCTACACCTTC
CDR3: CASSPRYSNYGYTF

V: TRBV6-6
size: .
J: TRBJ1-4
D: .
DNA: TGTGCCAGCAGTTCCGGGACACCTGATGAAAAACTGTTTTTT
CDR3: CASSSGTPDEKLFF

V: TRBV11-2
size: .
J: TRBJ2-1
D: TRBD2
DNA: TGTGCCAGCAGCTGGGCGGGAGGTTGGAATGAGCAGTTCTTC
CDR3: CASSWAGGWNEQFF

V: TRBV10-2
size: .
J: TRBJ1-3
D: .
DNA: TGCGCCAGCAGTGAACGGTCTGGAAACACCATATATTTT
CDR3: CASSERSGNTIYF

V: TRBV9
size: .
J: TRBJ1-4
D: .
DNA: TGTGCCAGCAGCGTAGGGGGCAGCTATAATGAAAAACTGTTTTTT
CDR3: CASSVGGSYNEKLFF

V: TRBV10-1
size: .
J: TRBJ2-7
D: TRBD1
DNA: TGCGCCAGCGAGGACAGGGTAGTGAGAACCTACGAGCAGTACTTC
CDR3: CASEDRVVRTYEQYF

V: TRBV6-1
size: .
J: TRBJ1-3
D: .
DNA: TGTGCCAGCAGTGGACAGATAAGCTCTGGAAACACCATATATTTT
CDR3: CASSGQISSGNTIYF

V: TRBV29-1
size: .
J: TRBJ2-3
D: TRBD2
DNA: TGCAGCGTTGACCCTAGCGGAATCACAGATACGCAGTATTTT
CDR3: CSVDPSGITDTQYF

V: TRBV2
size: .
J: TRBJ2-1
D: TRBD2
DNA: TGTGCCAGCAGTGAATCCGGGCGGGAGGTGGGAGAGCAGTTCTTC
CDR3: CASSESGREVGEQFF

V: TRBV5-1
size: .
J: TRBJ1-5
D: .
DNA: TGCGCCAGCAGCACAGACCCGAATAGCAATCAGCCCCAGCATTTT
CDR3: CASSTDPNSNQPQHF

V: TRBV5-1
size: .
J: TRBJ2-5
D: .
DNA: TGCGCCAGCAGCTTGGAGCCTCAAGAGACCCAGTACTTC
CDR3: CASSLEPQETQYF

V: TRBV5-6
size: .
J: TRBJ2-2
D: .
DNA: TGTGCCAGCAGCTTTGGAGGGGAGAACACCGGGGAGCTGTTTTTT
CDR3: CASSFGGENTGELFF

V: TRBV28
size: .
J: TRBJ1-1
D: .
DNA: TGTGCCAGCAGTTTAAGACGGAGGAACACTGAAGCTTTCTTT
CDR3: CASSLRRRNTEAFF

V: TRBV25-1
size: .
J: TRBJ1-1
D: .
DNA: TGTGCCAGCAGTGAACAGGGGCAGAACACTGAAGCTTTCTTT
CDR3: CASSEQGQNTEAFF

V: TRBV19
size: .
J: TRBJ2-1
D: .
DNA: TGTGCCAGTAGTATAAATCGGGGCTCCTACAATGAGCAGTTCTTC
CDR3: CASSINRGSYNEQFF

V: TRBV6-5
size: .
J: TRBJ2-3
D: TRBD2
DNA: TGTGCCAGCAGCGAGACTAGCGGGGGGGCAGATACGCAGTATTTT
CDR3: CASSETSGGADTQYF

V: TRBV7-3
size: once
J: TRBJ2-5
D: .
DNA: TGTGCCAGCAGCCTGGGACACAAAGAGACCCAGTACTTC
CDR3: CASSLGHKETQYF

V: TRBV9
size: .
J: TRBJ1-6
D: .
DNA: TGTGCCAGCAGCGAAGGGGGAAGAGGGCCCTATAATTCACCCCTCCACTTT
CDR3: CASSEGGRGPYNSPLHF

V: TRBV5-7
size: .
J: TRBJ2-7
D: .
DNA: TGTGCCAGCAGCTTAGACCCGGGACTGCACACCTACGAGCAGTACTTC
CDR3: CASSLDPGLHTYEQYF